This entry lists 5 T cell receptor beta chains sequenced from one sample in a study of Ad26.COV2.S vaccination and SARS-CoV-2 variants (dated by TCRdb to the early 2020s). In the paper's terms, the treatment or condition label means: 19 received Ad26.COV2.S at low or high dose, single or two shots; five or six received placebo; per-sample allocation not given. For vaccine and placebo recipients, repertoires were sequenced using samples collected on day 63 after the first injection. Receptor libraries were prepared by the immunoSEQ multiplex PCR assay. Drawn from immuneACCESS, this table holds only the in-frame rearrangements with V and J called that TCRdb kept. Clones are partly lost; checked studies trace under half to an unresolved V gene and leave the rest unexplained. The sample records roughly 350,000 clones, 86% of which are singletons. Roughly a tenth of the sample is held by the ten biggest clonotypes.

The sample here was peripheral blood, taken in a trial of Ad26.COV2.S vaccine versus placebo. The origin of the receptors is a person between 18 and 60 years old who received the Ad26.COV2.S COVID-19 vaccine or a placebo.

The chain employs TRBV28 and TRBJ2-5, with D possibly being TRBD1 (6 bases). The CDR3 runs 15 residues. The germline V gene has CDR1 MDHEN and CDR2 SYDVKM. The ends were cut back, 5 bases at V and 6 bases at J, with 19 bases in the middle. The CDR3 spells CASSPPIQGVKTQYF. The CDR3 nucleotides are TGTGCCAGCAGTCCACCTATACAGGGCGTCAAGACCCAGTACTTC.

The chain couples TRBV7-8 to TRBJ2-1; D uncertain. Looked up from germline, CDR1 is SGHVS and CDR2 is FQNEAQ. The CDR3 is made up of 13 amino acids. V was clipped by 5 bases and J by 5 bases, with 10 bases between them. This CDR3 is CASSLGLNNEQFF. CDR3 nucleotide sequence: TGTGCCAGCAGCCTAGGGCTAAACAATGAGCAGTTCTTC.

The genes are TRBV11-1 and TRBJ2-7; 11 nucleotides agree with TRBD2. The CDR3 is 15 residues long. From germline, CDR1 is SGHAT and CDR2 FQDESV (reference sequence). Trimming at V came to 8 bases and at J to 4 bases, leaving 10 bases not matched to a gene. As DNA, the CDR3 is TGTGCCAGCGCCCTCGGGACTAGCGGATTGTACGAGCAGTACTTC. As protein: CASALGTSGLYEQYF.

This clone was counted a few times. This chain links TRBV4-1 with TRBJ1-5; D is unresolved. Deletions cut 3 bases from V and 6 bases from J, with 9 bases between. This CDR3 contains 13 residues. Germline V gene lookup returns CDR1 MGHRA and CDR2 YSYEKL. The CDR3 spells CASSQGVGQPQHF. CDR3 DNA sequence: TGCGCCAGCAGCCAGGGTGTGGGTCAGCCCCAGCATTTT.

The gene calls are TRBV7-2 and TRBJ2-7, with TRBD2 matching 7 bases. Per germline, CDR1 SGHTA and CDR2 FQGNSA. Trimming cost V 3 bases and J 0 bases; bases outside gene matches: 5. The CDR3 length is 15 residues. The CDR3 loop reads CASSFVSGDSYEQYF. CDR3 in DNA: TGTGCCAGCAGCTTCGTCAGCGGGGACTCCTACGAGCAGTACTTC.